The rows below give T cell receptor beta chains drawn from one sample of a study of early T cells in non-severe SARS-CoV-2 infection. TCRdb fed the 5' RACE reads into MiXCR, producing one record per CDR3 protein. This sample yields fewer than 130,000 distinct CDR3 sequences, of which roughly an eighth are seen a single time; around 4.1% belongs to the top ten. Sequencing was performed on whole blood, taken at baseline. The receptors stem from an adult who was a healthcare worker with PCR-confirmed SARS-CoV-2 infection or an uninfected control (not recorded which). The CDR3 runs from the conserved cysteine through the conserved F or W. A D gene is named only where the DNA matches it firmly. Clone size is stated in some rows and not others, as once, few, many or a class when expanded.

D gene: TRBD2; V gene: TRBV3-1; J gene: TRBJ2-5; clone size: -; CDR3 DNA: TGTGCCAGCACCCGGGAGGGCCCTCAAGAGACCCAGTACTTC; CDR3 protein: CASTREGPQETQYF
D gene: -; V gene: TRBV7-9; J gene: TRBJ1-2; clone size: many; CDR3 DNA: TGTGCCAGCAGCTTAGAGAGAGGAGGCTACACCTTC; CDR3 protein: CASSLERGGYTF
D gene: -; V gene: TRBV2; J gene: TRBJ2-3; clone size: -; CDR3 DNA: TGTGCCAGCAGTCGAAAGGGGTCTTACACAGATACGCAGTATTTT; CDR3 protein: CASSRKGSYTDTQYF
D gene: TRBD1; V gene: TRBV28; J gene: TRBJ2-5; clone size: many; CDR3 DNA: TGTGCCAGCAGCACCCGGGACAGGGGGACGGAGACCCAGTACTTC; CDR3 protein: CASSTRDRGTETQYF
D gene: TRBD1; V gene: TRBV5-4; J gene: TRBJ2-7; clone size: -; CDR3 DNA: TGTGCCAGCAGTCACCCGGGACAGGGCACCTACGAGCAGTACTTC; CDR3 protein: CASSHPGQGTYEQYF
D gene: -; V gene: TRBV4-1; J gene: TRBJ2-1; clone size: -; CDR3 DNA: TGCGCCAGCAGCCCAGGGGGGAATGAGCAGTTCTTC; CDR3 protein: CASSPGGNEQFF
D gene: -; V gene: TRBV6-1; J gene: TRBJ1-2; clone size: few; CDR3 DNA: TGTGCCAGCAGTCTAAGGGGCCCTTTCGACGGCTACACCTTC; CDR3 protein: CASSLRGPFDGYTF
D gene: -; V gene: TRBV27; J gene: TRBJ2-7; clone size: many; CDR3 DNA: TGTGCCAGCAGTTTAACCCCAGGGTGTTACACCTACGAGCAGTACTTC; CDR3 protein: CASSLTPGCYTYEQYF
D gene: -; V gene: TRBV19; J gene: TRBJ1-1; clone size: few; CDR3 DNA: TGTGCCAGTAGTATAAGGCCAGGGGATGAAGCTTTCTTT; CDR3 protein: CASSIRPGDEAFF
D gene: -; V gene: TRBV20-1; J gene: TRBJ1-1; clone size: few; CDR3 DNA: TGCAGTGCTAGAGATCGGGCCCAGGGGAGGACTGAAGCTTTCTTT; CDR3 protein: CSARDRAQGRTEAFF
D gene: -; V gene: TRBV20-1; J gene: TRBJ1-2; clone size: -; CDR3 DNA: TGCAGTGCTAGTTTATCGCCTACGGGGGGCTACACCTTC; CDR3 protein: CSASLSPTGGYTF
D gene: -; V gene: TRBV6-1; J gene: TRBJ1-6; clone size: few; CDR3 DNA: TGTGCCAGCAGTGAAGTTCCCGGCCCCCTCCACTTT; CDR3 protein: CASSEVPGPLHF
D gene: -; V gene: TRBV21-1; J gene: TRBJ2-7; clone size: few; CDR3 DNA: TGTGCCAGCAGCAAAACGGGCCTAGCGCCTCCCTACGAGCAGTACTTC; CDR3 protein: CASSKTGLAPPYEQYF
D gene: TRBD2; V gene: TRBV28; J gene: TRBJ2-3; clone size: -; CDR3 DNA: TGTGCCAGCAGAGTATGGCGGGAGGTTACAGATACGCAGTATTTT; CDR3 protein: CASRVWREVTDTQYF
D gene: TRBD1; V gene: TRBV5-5; J gene: TRBJ1-1; clone size: -; CDR3 DNA: TGTGCCAGCAGCCCCCAAGTGACAGGGGGTACTGAAGCTTTCTTT; CDR3 protein: CASSPQVTGGTEAFF
D gene: TRBD2; V gene: TRBV28; J gene: TRBJ2-3; clone size: few; CDR3 DNA: TGTGCCAGCACTGAAACTGGGACTAGCGGGAGCACAGATACGCAGTATTTT; CDR3 protein: CASTETGTSGSTDTQYF
D gene: -; V gene: TRBV20-1; J gene: TRBJ2-2; clone size: -; CDR3 DNA: TGCAGTGCCAAACTGGGGACCGGGGAGCTGTTTTTT; CDR3 protein: CSAKLGTGELFF
D gene: -; V gene: TRBV5-5; J gene: TRBJ2-1; clone size: -; CDR3 DNA: TGTGCCAGCAGTACCCGCGGACAGCGAGGGGATGAGCAGTTCTTC; CDR3 protein: CASSTRGQRGDEQFF
D gene: -; V gene: TRBV2; J gene: TRBJ1-1; clone size: few; CDR3 DNA: TGTGCCAGCAGTGAATCGATCAGGGCGCGGAACACTGAAGCTTTCTTT; CDR3 protein: CASSESIRARNTEAFF
D gene: TRBD1; V gene: TRBV29-1; J gene: TRBJ2-7; clone size: -; CDR3 DNA: TGCAGCGTTCTTGGGACAGGAGGCGAGCAGTACTTC; CDR3 protein: CSVLGTGGEQYF
D gene: -; V gene: TRBV27; J gene: TRBJ2-7; clone size: -; CDR3 DNA: TGTGCCAGCAGTTTTTCCGGATCAACCTACGAGCAGTACTTC; CDR3 protein: CASSFSGSTYEQYF